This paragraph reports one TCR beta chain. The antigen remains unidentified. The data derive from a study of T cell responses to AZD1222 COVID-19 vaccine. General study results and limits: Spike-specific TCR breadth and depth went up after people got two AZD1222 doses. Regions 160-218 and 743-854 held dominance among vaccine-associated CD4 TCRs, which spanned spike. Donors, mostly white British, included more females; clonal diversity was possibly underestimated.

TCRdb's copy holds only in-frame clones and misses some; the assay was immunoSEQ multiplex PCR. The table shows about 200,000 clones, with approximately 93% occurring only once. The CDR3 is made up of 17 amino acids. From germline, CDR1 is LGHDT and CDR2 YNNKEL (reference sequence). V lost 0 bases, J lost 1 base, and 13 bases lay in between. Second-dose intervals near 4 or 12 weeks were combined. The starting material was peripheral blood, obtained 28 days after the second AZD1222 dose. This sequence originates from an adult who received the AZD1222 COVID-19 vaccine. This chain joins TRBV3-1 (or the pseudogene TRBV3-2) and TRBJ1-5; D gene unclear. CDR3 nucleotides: TGTGCCAGCAGCCAAGAGTCGAGGGTGGGAAGCAATCAGCCCCAGCATTTT. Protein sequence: CASSQESRVGSNQPQHF.